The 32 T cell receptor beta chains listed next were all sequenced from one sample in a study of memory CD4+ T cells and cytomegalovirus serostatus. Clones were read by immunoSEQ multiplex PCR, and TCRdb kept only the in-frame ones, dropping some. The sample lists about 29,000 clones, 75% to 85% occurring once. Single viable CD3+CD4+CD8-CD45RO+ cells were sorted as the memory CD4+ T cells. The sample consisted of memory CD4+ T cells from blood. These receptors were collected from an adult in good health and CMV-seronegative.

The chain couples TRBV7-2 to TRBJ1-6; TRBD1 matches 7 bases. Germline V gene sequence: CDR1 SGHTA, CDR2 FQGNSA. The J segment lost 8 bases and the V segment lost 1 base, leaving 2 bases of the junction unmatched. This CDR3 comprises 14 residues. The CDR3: CASSLGDSYSPLHF. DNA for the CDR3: TGTGCCAGCAGCTTAGGGGACAGCTATTCACCCCTCCACTTT. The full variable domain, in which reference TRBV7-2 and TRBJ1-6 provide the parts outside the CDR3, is GAGVSQSPSNKVTEKGKDVELRCDPISGHTALYWYRQSLGQGLEFLIYFQGNSAPDKSGLPSDRFSAERTGGSVSTLTIQRTQQEDSAVYLCASSLGDSYSPLHFGNGTRLTVT.

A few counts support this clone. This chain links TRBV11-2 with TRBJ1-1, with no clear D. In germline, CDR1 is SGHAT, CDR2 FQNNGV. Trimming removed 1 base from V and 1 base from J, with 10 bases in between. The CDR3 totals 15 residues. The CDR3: CASSLVADPNTEAFF. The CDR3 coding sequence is TGTGCCAGCAGCTTAGTGGCGGACCCGAACACTGAAGCTTTCTTT. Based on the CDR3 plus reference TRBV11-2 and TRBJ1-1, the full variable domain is EAGVAQSPRYKIIEKRQSVAFWCNPISGHATLYWYQQILGQGPKLLIQFQNNGVVDDSQLPKDRFSAERLKGVDSTLKIQPAKLEDSAVYLCASSLVADPNTEAFFGQGTRLTVV.

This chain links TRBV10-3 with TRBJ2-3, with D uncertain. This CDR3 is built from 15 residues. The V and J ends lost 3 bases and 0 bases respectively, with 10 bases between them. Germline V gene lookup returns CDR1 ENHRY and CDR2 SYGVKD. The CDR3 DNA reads TGTGCCATCAGTGATACGGGCCAAAGCACAGATACGCAGTATTTT. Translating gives CAISDTGQSTDTQYF.

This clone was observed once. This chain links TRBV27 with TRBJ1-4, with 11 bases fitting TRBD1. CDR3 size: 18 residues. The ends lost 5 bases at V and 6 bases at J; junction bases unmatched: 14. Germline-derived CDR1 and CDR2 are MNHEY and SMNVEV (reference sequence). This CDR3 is CASSPRTGGEVWHEKLFF. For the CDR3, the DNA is TGTGCCAGCAGTCCACGGACAGGGGGCGAGGTTTGGCATGAAAAACTGTTTTTT.

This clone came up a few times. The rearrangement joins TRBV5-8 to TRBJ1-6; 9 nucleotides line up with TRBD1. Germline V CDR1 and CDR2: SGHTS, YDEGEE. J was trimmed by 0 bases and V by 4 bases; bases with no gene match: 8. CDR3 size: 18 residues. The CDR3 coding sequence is TGTGCCAGCAGCCTGGGACAGGGCAAAAGCTCCTATAATTCACCCCTCCACTTT. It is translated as CASSLGQGKSSYNSPLHF.

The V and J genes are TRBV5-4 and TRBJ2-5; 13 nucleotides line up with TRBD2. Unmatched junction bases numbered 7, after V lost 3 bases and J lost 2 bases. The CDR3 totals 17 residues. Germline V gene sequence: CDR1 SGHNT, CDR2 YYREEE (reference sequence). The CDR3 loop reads CASSSPQGLAGQETQYF. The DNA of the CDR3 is TGTGCCAGCAGCTCTCCGCAGGGACTAGCGGGGCAAGAGACCCAGTACTTC.

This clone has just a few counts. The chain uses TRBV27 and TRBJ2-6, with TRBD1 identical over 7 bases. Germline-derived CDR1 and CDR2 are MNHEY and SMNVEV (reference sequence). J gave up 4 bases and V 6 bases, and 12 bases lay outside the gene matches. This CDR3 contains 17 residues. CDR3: CASRLQGLITGANVLTF. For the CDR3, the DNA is TGTGCCAGCAGATTACAGGGGCTAATTACCGGGGCCAACGTCCTGACTTTC.

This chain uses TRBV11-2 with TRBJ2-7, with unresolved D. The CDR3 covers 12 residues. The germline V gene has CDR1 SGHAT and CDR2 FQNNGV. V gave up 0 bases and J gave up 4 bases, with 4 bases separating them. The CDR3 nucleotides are TGTGCCAGCAGCTTAGACATTTACGAGCAGTACTTC. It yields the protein CASSLDIYEQYF.

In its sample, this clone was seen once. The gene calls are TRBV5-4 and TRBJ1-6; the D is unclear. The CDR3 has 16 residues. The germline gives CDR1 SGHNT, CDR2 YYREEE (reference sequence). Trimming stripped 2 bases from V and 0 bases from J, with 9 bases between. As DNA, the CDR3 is TGTGCCAGCAGCTTAAGAGGAAGCTCCTATAATTCACCCCTCCACTTT. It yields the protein CASSLRGSSYNSPLHF.

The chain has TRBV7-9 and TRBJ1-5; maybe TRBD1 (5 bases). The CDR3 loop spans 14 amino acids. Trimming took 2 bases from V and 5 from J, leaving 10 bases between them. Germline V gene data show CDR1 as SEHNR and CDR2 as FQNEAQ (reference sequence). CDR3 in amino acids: CASSLSGTHQPQHF. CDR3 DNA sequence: TGTGCCAGCAGCTTATCAGGGACGCATCAGCCCCAGCATTTT. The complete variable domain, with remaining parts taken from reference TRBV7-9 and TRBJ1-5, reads DTGVSQNPRHKITKRGQNVTFRCDPISEHNRLYWYRQTLGQGPEFLTYFQNEAQLEKSRLLSDRFSAERPKGSFSTLEIQRTEQGDSAMYLCASSLSGTHQPQHFGDGTRLSIL.

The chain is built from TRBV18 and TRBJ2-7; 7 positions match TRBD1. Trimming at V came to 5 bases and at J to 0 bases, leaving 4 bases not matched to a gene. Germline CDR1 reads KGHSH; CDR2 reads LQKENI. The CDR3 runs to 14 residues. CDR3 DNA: TGTGCCAGCTCAGCGACAGGGTACTCCTACGAGCAGTACTTC. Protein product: CASSATGYSYEQYF.

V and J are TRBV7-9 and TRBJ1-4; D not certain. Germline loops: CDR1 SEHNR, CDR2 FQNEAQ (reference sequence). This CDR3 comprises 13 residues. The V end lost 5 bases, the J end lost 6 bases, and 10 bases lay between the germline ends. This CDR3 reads CASSPGGHEKLFF. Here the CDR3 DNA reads TGTGCCAGCAGCCCCGGAGGGCATGAAAAACTGTTTTTT.

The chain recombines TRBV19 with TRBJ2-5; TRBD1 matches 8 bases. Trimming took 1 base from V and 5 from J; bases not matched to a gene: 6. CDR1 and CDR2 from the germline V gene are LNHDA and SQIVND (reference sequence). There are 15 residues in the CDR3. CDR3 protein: CASSIGAGGAETQYF. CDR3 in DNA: TGTGCCAGTAGTATAGGCGCAGGGGGCGCGGAGACCCAGTACTTC.

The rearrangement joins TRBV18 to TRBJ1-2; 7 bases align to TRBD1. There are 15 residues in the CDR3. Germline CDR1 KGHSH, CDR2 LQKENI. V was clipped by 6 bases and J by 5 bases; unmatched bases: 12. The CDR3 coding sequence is TGTGCCAGCTCGGACGACAGGGATCCCTATTATGGCTACACCTTC. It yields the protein CASSDDRDPYYGYTF. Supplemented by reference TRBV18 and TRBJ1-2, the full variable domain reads NAGVMQNPRHLVRRRGQEARLRCSPMKGHSHVYWYRQLPEEGLKFMVYLQKENIIDESGMPKERFSAEFPKEGPSILRIQQVVRGDSAAYFCASSDDRDPYYGYTFGSGTRLTVV.

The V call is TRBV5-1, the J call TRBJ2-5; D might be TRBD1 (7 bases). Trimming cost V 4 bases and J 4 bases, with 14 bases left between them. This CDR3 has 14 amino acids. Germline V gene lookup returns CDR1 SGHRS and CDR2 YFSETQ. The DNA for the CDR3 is TGCGCCAGCAGCCCTGGGACAGCGGGAGAGACCCAGTACTTC. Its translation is CASSPGTAGETQYF.

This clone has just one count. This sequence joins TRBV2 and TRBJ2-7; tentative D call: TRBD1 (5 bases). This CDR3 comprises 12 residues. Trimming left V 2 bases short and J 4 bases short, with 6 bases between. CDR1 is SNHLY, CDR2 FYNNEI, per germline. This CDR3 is CASSERGYEQYF. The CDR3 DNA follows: TGTGCCAGCAGTGAAAGGGGTTACGAGCAGTACTTC.

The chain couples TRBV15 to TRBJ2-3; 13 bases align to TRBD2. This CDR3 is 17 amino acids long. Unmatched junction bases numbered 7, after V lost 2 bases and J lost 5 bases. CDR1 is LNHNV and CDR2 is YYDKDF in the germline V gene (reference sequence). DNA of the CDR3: TGTGCCACCAGCAGAACCACTAGCGGGGGGGGTGGAGATACGCAGTATTTT. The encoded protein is CATSRTTSGGGGDTQYF. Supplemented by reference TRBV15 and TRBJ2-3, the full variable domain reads DAMVIQNPRYQVTQFGKPVTLSCSQTLNHNVMYWYQQKSSQAPKLLFHYYDKDFNNEADTPDNFQSRRPNTSFCFLDIRSPGLGDTAMYLCATSRTTSGGGGDTQYFGPGTRLTVL.

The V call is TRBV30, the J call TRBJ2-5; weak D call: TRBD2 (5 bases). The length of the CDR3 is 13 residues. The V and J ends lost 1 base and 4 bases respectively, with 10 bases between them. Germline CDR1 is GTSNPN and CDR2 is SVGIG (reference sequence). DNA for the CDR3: TGTGCCTGGAGTGGAGGGAATGGAGAGACCCAGTACTTC. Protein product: CAWSGGNGETQYF.

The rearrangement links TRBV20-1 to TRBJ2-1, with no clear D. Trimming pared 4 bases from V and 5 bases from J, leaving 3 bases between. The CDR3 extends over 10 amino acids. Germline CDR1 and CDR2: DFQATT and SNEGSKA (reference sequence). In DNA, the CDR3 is TGCAGTGCTACCCACAATGAGCAGTTCTTC. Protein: CSATHNEQFF.

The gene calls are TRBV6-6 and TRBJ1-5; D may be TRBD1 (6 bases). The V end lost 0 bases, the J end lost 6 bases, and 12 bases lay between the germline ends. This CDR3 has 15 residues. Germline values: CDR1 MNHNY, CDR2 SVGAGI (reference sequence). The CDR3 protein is CASSYSSGGGQPQHF. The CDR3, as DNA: TGTGCCAGCAGTTACTCGAGCGGGGGCGGTCAGCCCCAGCATTTT.

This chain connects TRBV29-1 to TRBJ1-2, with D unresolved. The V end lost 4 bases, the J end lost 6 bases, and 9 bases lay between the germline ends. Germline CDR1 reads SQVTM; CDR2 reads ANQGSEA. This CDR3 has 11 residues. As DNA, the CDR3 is TGCAGCGTTGGAGCCGGGGATGGCTACACCTTC. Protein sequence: CSVGAGDGYTF.

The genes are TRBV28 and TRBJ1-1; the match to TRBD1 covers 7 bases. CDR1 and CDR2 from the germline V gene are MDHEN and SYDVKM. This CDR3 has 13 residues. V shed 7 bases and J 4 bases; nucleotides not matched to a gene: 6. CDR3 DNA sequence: TGTGCCAGCAATACCAGGGGGAGCACTGAAGCTTTCTTT. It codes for CASNTRGSTEAFF.

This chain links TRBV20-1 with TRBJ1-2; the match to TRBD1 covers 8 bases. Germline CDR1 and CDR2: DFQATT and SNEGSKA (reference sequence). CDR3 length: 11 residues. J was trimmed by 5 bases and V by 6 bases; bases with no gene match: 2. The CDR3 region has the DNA TGCAGTGCCGACAGGGGATATGGCTACACCTTC. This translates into CSADRGYGYTF.

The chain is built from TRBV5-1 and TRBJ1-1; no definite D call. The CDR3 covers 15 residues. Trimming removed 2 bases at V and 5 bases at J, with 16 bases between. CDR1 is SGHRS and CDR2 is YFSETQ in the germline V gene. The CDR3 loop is CASSFGGSAGTEAFF. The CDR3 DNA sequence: TGCGCCAGCAGCTTTGGAGGCAGCGCGGGGACTGAAGCTTTCTTT.

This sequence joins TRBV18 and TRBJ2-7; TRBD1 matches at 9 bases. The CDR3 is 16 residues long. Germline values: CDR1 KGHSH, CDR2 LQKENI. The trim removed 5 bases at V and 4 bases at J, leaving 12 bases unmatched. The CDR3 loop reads CASSASTGTGNYEQYF. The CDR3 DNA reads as TGTGCCAGCTCAGCCTCGACCGGGACAGGGAATTACGAGCAGTACTTC.

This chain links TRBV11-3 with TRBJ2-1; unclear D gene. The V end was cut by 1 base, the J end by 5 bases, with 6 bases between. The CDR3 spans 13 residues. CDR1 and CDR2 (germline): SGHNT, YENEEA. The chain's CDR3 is CASSLGSHNEQFF. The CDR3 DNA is TGTGCCAGCAGCTTAGGATCTCACAATGAGCAGTTCTTC.

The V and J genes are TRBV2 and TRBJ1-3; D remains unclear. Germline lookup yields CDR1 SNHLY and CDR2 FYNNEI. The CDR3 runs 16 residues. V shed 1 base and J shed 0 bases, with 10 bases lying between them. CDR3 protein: CASSEEIGYSGNTIYF. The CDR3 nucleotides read TGTGCCAGCAGTGAAGAGATAGGCTACTCTGGAAACACCATATATTTT.

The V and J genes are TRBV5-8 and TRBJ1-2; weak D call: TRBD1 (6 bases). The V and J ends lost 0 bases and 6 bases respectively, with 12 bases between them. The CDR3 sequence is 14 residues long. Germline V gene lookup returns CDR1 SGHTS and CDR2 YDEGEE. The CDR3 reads CASSLEAQGNGYTF. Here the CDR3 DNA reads TGTGCCAGCAGCTTGGAAGCACAGGGTAATGGCTACACCTTC.

The CDR3 here is CASREQGSGSPLHF. In nucleotides, the CDR3 is TGCGCCAGCAGAGAACAGGGTTCAGGTTCACCCCTCCACTTT. V and J are TRBV10-2 and TRBJ1-6, with TRBD1 as a possible D gene (6 bases). Trimming removed 6 bases from V and 9 bases from J, with 15 bases in between. The CDR3 loop spans 14 amino acids. Germline V gene sequence: CDR1 WSHSY, CDR2 SAAADI.

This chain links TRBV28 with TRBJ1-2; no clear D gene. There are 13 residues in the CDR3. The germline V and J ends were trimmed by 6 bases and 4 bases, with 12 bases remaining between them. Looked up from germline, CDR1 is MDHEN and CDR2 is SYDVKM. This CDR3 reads CASRSVDRYGYTF. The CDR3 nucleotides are TGTGCCAGCAGATCGGTTGATCGCTATGGCTACACCTTC.

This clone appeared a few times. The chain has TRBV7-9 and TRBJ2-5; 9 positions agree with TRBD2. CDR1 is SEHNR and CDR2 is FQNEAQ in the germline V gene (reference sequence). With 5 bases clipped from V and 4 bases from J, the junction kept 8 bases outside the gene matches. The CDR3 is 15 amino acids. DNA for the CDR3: TGTGCCAGCAGCCCCCGCGGGGGGGCCGTAGAGACCCAGTACTTC. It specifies CASSPRGGAVETQYF.

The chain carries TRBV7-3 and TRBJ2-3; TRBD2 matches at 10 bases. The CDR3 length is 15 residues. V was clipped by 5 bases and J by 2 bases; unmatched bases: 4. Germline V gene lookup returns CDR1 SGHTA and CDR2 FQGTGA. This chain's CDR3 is CASSISGGNTDTQYF. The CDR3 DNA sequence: TGTGCCAGCAGCATTAGCGGGGGGAACACAGATACGCAGTATTTT.